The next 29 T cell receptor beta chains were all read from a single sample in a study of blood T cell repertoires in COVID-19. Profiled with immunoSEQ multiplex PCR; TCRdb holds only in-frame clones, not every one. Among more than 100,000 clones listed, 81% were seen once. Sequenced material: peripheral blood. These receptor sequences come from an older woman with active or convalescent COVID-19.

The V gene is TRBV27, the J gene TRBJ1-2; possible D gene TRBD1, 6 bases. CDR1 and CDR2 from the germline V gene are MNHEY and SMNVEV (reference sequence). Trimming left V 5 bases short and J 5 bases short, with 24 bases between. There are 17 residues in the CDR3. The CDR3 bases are TGTGCCAGCAGTCCCTCTCAGAGCGGGGGGGCCCGGTATGGCTACACCTTC. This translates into CASSPSQSGGARYGYTF.

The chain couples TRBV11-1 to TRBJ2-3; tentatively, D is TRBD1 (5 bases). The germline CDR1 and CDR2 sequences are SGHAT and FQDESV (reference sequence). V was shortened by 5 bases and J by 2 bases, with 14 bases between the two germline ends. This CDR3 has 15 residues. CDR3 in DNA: TGTGCCAGCAGCCCTTATAAGGGGAACACAGATACGCAGTATTTT. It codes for CASSPYKGNTDTQYF. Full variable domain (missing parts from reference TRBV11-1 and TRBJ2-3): EAEVAQSPRYKITEKSQAVAFWCDPISGHATLYWYRQILGQGPELLVQFQDESVVDDSQLPKDRFSAERLKGVDSTLKIQPAELGDSAMYLCASSPYKGNTDTQYFGPGTRLTVL.

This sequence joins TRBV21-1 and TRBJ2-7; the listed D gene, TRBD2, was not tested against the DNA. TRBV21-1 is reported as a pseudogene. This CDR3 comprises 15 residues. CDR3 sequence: CASSPRLAGGLEQYF. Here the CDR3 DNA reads TGTGCCAGCAGCCCCCGACTAGCGGGAGGACTCGAGCAGTACTTC.

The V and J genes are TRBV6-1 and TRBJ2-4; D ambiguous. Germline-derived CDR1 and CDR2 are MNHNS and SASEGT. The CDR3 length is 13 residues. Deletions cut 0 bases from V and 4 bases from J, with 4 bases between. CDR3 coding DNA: TGTGCCAGCAGTGAAGCCCCAAAAAACATTCAGTACTTC. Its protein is CASSEAPKNIQYF.

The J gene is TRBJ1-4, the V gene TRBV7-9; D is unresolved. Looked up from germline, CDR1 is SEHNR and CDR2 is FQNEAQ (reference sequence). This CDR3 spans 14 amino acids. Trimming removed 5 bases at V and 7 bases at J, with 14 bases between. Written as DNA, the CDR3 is TGTGCCAGCAGCCCCGGGAGGCTGGGTGAAAAACTGTTTTTT. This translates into CASSPGRLGEKLFF.

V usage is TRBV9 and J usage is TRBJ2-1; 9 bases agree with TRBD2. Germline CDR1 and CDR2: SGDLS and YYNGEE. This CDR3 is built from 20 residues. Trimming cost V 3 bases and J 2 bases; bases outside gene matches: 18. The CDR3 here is CASSAKGGLAGTAPYNEQFF. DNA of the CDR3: TGTGCCAGCAGCGCGAAGGGTGGTCTAGCGGGAACCGCCCCCTACAATGAGCAGTTCTTC.

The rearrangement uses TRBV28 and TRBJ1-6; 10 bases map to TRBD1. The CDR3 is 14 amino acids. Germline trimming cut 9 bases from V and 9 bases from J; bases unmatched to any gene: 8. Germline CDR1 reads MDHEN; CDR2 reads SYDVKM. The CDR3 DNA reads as TGTGCCAGTAGGGACAGGGGAGAGGTTTCACCCCTCCACTTT. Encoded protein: CASRDRGEVSPLHF. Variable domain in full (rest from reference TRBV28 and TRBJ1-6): DVKVTQSSRYLVKRTGEKVFLECVQDMDHENMFWYRQDPGLGLRLIYFSYDVKMKEKGDIPEGYSVSREKKERFSLILESASTNQTSMYLCASRDRGEVSPLHFGNGTRLTVT.

The CDR3 here is CASSPSRDSGEKLFF. CDR3 sequence (DNA): TGTGCCAGCTCACCATCCAGGGACAGCGGAGAAAAACTGTTTTTT. V gene TRBV18 combines with J gene TRBJ1-4, with TRBD1 identical over 7 bases. Trimming removed 2 bases from V and 8 bases from J; junction bases left unmatched: 8. The CDR3 is made up of 15 amino acids. Germline CDR1 and CDR2: KGHSH and LQKENI. The complete variable domain, with remaining parts taken from reference TRBV18 and TRBJ1-4, reads NAGVMQNPRHLVRRRGQEARLRCSPMKGHSHVYWYRQLPEEGLKFMVYLQKENIIDESGMPKERFSAEFPKEGPSILRIQQVVRGDSAAYFCASSPSRDSGEKLFFGSGTQLSVL.

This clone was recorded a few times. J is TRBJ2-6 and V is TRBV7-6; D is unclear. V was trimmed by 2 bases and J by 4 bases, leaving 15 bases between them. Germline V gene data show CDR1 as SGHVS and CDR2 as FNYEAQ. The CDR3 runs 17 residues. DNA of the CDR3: TGTGCCAGCAGCTTATCGAATGCGGCGGCCGGGGCCAACGTCCTGACTTTC. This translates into CASSLSNAAAGANVLTF.

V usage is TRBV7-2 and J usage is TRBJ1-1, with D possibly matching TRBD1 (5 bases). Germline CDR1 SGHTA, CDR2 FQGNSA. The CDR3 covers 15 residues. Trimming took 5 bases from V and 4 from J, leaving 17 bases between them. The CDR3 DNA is TGTGCCAGCAGCACCCGGGGGGGGTGGGGCACTGAAGCTTTCTTT. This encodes CASSTRGGWGTEAFF.

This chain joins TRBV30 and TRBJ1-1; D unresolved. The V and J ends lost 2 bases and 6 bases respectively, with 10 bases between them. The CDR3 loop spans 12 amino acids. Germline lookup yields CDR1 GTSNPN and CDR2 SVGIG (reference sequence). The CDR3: CAWSSGTAEAFF. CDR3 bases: TGTGCCTGGAGTTCAGGTACGGCTGAAGCTTTCTTT.

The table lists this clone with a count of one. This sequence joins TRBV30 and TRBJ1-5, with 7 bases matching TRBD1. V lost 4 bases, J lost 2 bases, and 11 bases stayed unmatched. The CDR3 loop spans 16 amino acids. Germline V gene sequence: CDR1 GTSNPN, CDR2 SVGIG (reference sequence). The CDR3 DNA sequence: TGTGCCTGGACCCGGGAAGGGGGCCGGGGCAATCAGCCCCAGCATTTT. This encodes CAWTREGGRGNQPQHF.

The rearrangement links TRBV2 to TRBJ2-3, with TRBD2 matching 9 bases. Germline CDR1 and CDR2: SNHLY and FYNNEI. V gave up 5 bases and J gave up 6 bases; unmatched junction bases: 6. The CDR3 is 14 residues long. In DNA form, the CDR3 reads TGTGCCAGCAGTCTTCGCCTAGCGGGGGATACGCAGTATTTT. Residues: CASSLRLAGDTQYF.

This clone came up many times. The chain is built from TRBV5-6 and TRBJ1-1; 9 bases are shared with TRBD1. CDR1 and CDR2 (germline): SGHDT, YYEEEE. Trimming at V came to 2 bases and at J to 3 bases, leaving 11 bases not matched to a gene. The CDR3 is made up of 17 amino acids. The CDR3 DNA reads TGTGCCAGCAGCTTACCCGGGACAGGGAAAATGGACACTGAAGCTTTCTTT. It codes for CASSLPGTGKMDTEAFF.

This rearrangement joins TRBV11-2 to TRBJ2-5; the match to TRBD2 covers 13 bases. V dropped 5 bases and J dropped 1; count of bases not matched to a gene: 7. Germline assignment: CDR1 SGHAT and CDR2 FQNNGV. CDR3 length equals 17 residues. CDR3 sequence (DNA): TGTGCCAGCAGCCCACGGACTAGCGGGGGTTTCCAAGAGACCCAGTACTTC. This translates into CASSPRTSGGFQETQYF.

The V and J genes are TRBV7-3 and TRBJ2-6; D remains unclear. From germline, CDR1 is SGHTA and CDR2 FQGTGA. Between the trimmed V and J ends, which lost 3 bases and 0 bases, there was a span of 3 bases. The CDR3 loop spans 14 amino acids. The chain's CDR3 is CASSFLSGANVLTF. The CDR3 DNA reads TGTGCCAGCAGCTTTCTCTCTGGGGCCAACGTCCTGACTTTC.

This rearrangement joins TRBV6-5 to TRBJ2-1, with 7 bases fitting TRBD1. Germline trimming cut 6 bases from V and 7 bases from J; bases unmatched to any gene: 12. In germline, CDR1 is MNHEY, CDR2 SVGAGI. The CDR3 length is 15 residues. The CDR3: CASSKVPGQSNEQFF. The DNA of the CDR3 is TGTGCCAGCAGCAAGGTTCCGGGACAGAGTAATGAGCAGTTCTTC.

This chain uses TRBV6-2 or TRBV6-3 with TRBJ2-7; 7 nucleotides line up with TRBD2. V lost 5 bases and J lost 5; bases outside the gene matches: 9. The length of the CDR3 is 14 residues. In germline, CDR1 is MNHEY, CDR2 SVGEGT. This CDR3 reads CASSGRGSGNEQYF. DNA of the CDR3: TGTGCCAGCAGTGGCCGCGGGAGTGGAAACGAGCAGTACTTC.

CDR3 residues: CASRTGPNSPLHF. For the CDR3, the DNA is TGTGCCAGCCGGACAGGGCCCAATTCACCCCTCCACTTT. This sequence joins TRBV19 and TRBJ1-6, with 8 bases that match TRBD1. V lost 9 bases and J lost 7; bases outside the gene matches: 5. CDR3 size: 13 residues. Germline CDR1 LNHDA, CDR2 SQIVND (reference sequence).

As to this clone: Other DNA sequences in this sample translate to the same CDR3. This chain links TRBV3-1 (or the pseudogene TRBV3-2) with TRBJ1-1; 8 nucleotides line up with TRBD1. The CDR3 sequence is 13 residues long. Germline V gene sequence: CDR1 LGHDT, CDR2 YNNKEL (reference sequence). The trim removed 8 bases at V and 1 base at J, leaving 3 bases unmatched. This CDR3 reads CASRGQGNTEAFF. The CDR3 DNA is TGTGCCAGCCGCGGACAGGGGAACACTGAAGCTTTCTTT.

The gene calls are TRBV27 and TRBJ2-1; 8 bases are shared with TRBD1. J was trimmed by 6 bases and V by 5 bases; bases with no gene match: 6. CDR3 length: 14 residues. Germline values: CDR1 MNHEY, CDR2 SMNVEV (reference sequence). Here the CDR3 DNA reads TGTGCCAGCAGTGCACAGGGGGATTTCAATGAGCAGTTCTTC. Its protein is CASSAQGDFNEQFF.

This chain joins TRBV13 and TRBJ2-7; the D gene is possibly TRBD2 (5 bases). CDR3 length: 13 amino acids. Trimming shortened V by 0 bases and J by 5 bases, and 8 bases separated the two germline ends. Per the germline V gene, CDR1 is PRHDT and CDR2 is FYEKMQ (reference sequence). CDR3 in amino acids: CASSLGGRNEQYV. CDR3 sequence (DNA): TGTGCCAGCAGCTTAGGGGGGAGAAACGAGCAGTACGTC.

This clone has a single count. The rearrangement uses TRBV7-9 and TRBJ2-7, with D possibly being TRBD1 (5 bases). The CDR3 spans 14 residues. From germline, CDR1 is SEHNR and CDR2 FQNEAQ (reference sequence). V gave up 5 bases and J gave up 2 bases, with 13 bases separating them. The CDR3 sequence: CASSLGQSPYEQYF. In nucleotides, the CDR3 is TGTGCCAGCAGCCTCGGACAATCCCCCTACGAGCAGTACTTC.

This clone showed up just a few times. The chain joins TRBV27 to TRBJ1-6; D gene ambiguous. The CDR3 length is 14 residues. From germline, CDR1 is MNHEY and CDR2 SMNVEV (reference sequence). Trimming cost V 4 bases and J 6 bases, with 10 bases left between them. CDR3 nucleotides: TGTGCCAGCAGTTGGAGGACCTTTAATTCACCCCTCCACTTT. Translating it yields CASSWRTFNSPLHF.

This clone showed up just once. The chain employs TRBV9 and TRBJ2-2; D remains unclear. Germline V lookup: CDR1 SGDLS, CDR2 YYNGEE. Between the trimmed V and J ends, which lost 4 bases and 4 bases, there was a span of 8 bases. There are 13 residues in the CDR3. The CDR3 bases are TGTGCCAGCAGCCCCCCCCGCACCGGGGAGCTGTTTTTT. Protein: CASSPPRTGELFF.

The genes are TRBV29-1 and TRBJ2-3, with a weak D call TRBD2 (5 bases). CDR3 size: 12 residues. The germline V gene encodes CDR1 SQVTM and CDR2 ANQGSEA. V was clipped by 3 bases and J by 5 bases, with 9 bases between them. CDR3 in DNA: TGCAGCGTTGACGAGGGTGTAGATACGCAGTATTTT. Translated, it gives CSVDEGVDTQYF.

CDR3 sequence reads: CASSLARMRGTNTEAFF. The CDR3 bases are TGTGCCAGCAGTTTGGCCCGAATGAGGGGGACGAACACTGAAGCTTTCTTT. The rearrangement joins TRBV27 to TRBJ1-1; TRBD1 might be the D (6 bases). Germline V CDR1 and CDR2: MNHEY, SMNVEV (reference sequence). CDR3 length: 17 amino acids. Trimming left V 3 bases short and J 1 base short, with 18 bases between.

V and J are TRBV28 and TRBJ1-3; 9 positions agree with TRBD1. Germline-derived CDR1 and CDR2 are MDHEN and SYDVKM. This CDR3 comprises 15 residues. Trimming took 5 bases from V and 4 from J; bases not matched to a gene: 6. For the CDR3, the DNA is TGTGCCAGCAGTGAACAGGGGGCGCGCGGAAACACCATATATTTT. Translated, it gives CASSEQGARGNTIYF.

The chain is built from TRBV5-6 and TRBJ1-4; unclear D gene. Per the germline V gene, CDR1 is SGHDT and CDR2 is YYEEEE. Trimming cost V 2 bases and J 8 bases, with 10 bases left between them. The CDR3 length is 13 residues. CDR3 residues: CASSFELGEKLFF. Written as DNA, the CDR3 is TGTGCCAGCAGCTTTGAACTAGGGGAAAAACTGTTTTTT.